This TCR beta chain derives from a study of cytomegalovirus exposure and HLA in healthy donors. Study overall: Most donors, 70% to 85% of several hundred genotyped, fell in the Caucasian-associated ancestry cluster.

Points from the study as a whole: Overall, approximately 150 TCR beta chains were annotated as cytomegalovirus-associated. A highly shared variant cluster was judged a likely technical artifact.

60 Vbeta and 13 Jbeta primers were used in PCR. As originally analysed: An analysis that came later counted 77 million or so unique TCR beta chains, approximately 10 million shared. The method was immunoSEQ multiplex PCR; TCRdb's version includes in-frame clones alone and lacks a portion of them. V, J and clone size reflect that table, while D and trimming were determined from the DNA. The table has about 140,000 clones, approximately 84% seen once. Details on this clone: As yet, its antigen is unknown.

Germline CDR1 SNHLY, CDR2 FYNNEI. CDR3 length: 15 amino acids. V lost 6 bases, J lost 3 bases, and 8 bases stayed unmatched. The specimen was PBMCs. The sequence came from a woman aged 40 to 55 in good health and CMV-seronegative. J is TRBJ2-1 and V is TRBV2; TRBD2 matches 7 bases. DNA of the CDR3: TGTGCCAGCAGAATAAACCGGGACTACTACAATGAGCAGTTCTTC. It codes for CASRINRDYYNEQFF.